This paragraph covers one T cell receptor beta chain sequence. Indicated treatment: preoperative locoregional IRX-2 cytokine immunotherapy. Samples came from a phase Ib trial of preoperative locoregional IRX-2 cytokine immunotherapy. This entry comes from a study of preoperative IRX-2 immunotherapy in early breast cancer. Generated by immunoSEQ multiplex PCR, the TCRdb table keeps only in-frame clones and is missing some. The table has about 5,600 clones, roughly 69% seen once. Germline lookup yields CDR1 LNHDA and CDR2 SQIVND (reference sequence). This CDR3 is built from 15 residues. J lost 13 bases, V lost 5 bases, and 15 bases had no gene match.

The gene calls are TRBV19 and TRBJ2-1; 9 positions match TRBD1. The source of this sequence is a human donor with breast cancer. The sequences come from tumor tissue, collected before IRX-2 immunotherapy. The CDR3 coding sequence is TGTGCCAGTAGTCTCGACCCCGGGACAGGGAATGGACAGTTCTTC. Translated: CASSLDPGTGNGQFF.